The 16 T cell receptor beta chains presented below share a single source sample, sequenced in a study of blood T cell repertoires in COVID-19 (dated by TCRdb to the early 2020s). The library came from the immunoSEQ multiplex PCR assay. TCRdb holds this immuneACCESS table with in-frame rearrangements only. Some clones are missing; in checked studies, unresolved V genes explain under half, and the rest has no known cause. This sample is represented by 25,000 to 35,000 clones; over 70% of them were singletons. Clones ranked in the top ten supply around 16% of the sample. Sequencing was done on a sample of peripheral blood. These receptors were taken from a woman aged 55-70 years with acute or convalescent COVID-19.

This chain links TRBV7-9 with TRBJ2-5, with a possible D match to TRBD2 (6 bases). CDR1 is SEHNR, CDR2 FQNEAQ, per germline (reference sequence). The CDR3 sequence is 14 residues long. With 5 bases removed from V and 5 bases from J, the gap between germline ends came to 15 bases. CDR3 in DNA: TGTGCCAGCAGCCCAAATAAGGCGGGGGAGACCCAGTACTTC. The encoded protein is CASSPNKAGETQYF.

The V gene is TRBV30, the J gene TRBJ1-6; the D gene is possibly TRBD1 (5 bases). The CDR3 length is 13 residues. Germline V gene lookup returns CDR1 GTSNPN and CDR2 SVGIG (reference sequence). In nucleotides, the CDR3 is TGTGCTGGGGGGACGGAATATAATTCACCCCTCCACTTT. Its protein product is CAGGTEYNSPLHF.

The table lists this clone with a few counts. The chain combines TRBV2 with TRBJ2-5; 9 bases align to TRBD1. Per germline, CDR1 SNHLY and CDR2 FYNNEI. Trimming removed 6 bases from V and 4 bases from J; junction bases left unmatched: 15. The CDR3 length is 17 residues. CDR3 sequence (DNA): TGTGCCAGCAGGAGGGGACAGGGAGTGGTGGAGTCAGAGACCCAGTACTTC. It specifies CASRRGQGVVESETQYF.

V usage is TRBV5-5 and J usage is TRBJ1-1; 8 bases match TRBD1. The V segment lost 2 bases and the J segment 4 bases; nucleotides outside the gene matches: 7. Looked up from germline, CDR1 is SGHKS and CDR2 is YYEKEE (reference sequence). The CDR3 is 15 amino acids. CDR3 in DNA: TGTGCCAGCAGCTTCCGACCGACAGGGGCCACTGAAGCTTTCTTT. As protein: CASSFRPTGATEAFF. Drawing the rest from reference TRBV5-5 and TRBJ1-1, the complete variable domain is DAGVTQSPTHLIKTRGQQVTLRCSPISGHKSVSWYQQVLGQGPQFIFQYYEKEERGRGNFPDRFSARQFPNYSSELNVNALLLGDSALYLCASSFRPTGATEAFFGQGTRLTVV.

The genes are TRBV9 and TRBJ2-1; D possibly corresponds to TRBD1 (6 bases). CDR3 length: 18 residues. CDR1 and CDR2 from the germline V gene are SGDLS and YYNGEE. The germline V and J ends were trimmed by 0 bases and 8 bases, with 24 bases remaining between them. The CDR3 DNA sequence: TGTGCCAGCAGCGTAGGGAAGACGTGGACAGTCAATAACGATGAGCAGTTCTTC. Translated: CASSVGKTWTVNNDEQFF.

This chain joins TRBV7-9 and TRBJ1-2; D unclear. CDR1 and CDR2 (germline): SEHNR, FQNEAQ (reference sequence). The CDR3 has 13 amino acids. The ends were cut back, 2 bases at V and 6 bases at J, with 10 bases in the middle. CDR3 sequence (DNA): TGTGCCAGCAGCTTACAGATTGCAAATGGCTACACCTTC. Encoded protein: CASSLQIANGYTF.

The CDR3 region has the DNA TGTGCCAGCAGCGCCCTACCACTGAACACCGGGGAGCTGTTTTTT. Translation: CASSALPLNTGELFF. The rearrangement links TRBV7-2 to TRBJ2-2, with D unclear. This CDR3 is built from 15 residues. V lost 5 bases to trimming and J lost 1 base, with 11 bases between them. Germline V gives CDR1 SGHTA, CDR2 FQGNSA.

The chain has TRBV5-6 and TRBJ1-2; D perhaps matches TRBD1 (6 bases). CDR1 is SGHDT, CDR2 YYEEEE, per germline. The length of the CDR3 is 14 residues. V was cut by 0 bases and J by 5 bases, with 11 bases left in between. This CDR3 reads CASSLAGRGYGYTF. The CDR3 DNA sequence: TGTGCCAGCAGCTTGGCGGGCAGGGGTTATGGCTACACCTTC.

The chain joins TRBV14 to TRBJ1-2; D unresolved. Germline assignment: CDR1 SGHDN and CDR2 FVKESK. Trimming took 0 bases from V and 5 from J, leaving 13 bases between them. This CDR3 is built from 15 residues. The CDR3 DNA sequence: TGTGCCAGCAGCCAAGATCTAGACCCTGTATATGGCTACACCTTC. This sequence encodes CASSQDLDPVYGYTF.

The V gene is TRBV29-1, the J gene TRBJ2-3; 15 bases are a match to TRBD2. V shed 8 bases, J shed 0 bases, and the junction held 3 bases outside the gene matches. The V gene's germline CDR1 is SQVTM and CDR2 ANQGSEA. This CDR3 is built from 15 residues. CDR3 coding DNA: TGCAGCACAGGGACTAGCGGGGGGAGCACAGATACGCAGTATTTT. Amino acids: CSTGTSGGSTDTQYF.

The chain employs TRBV2 and TRBJ1-1; no clear D gene. There are 16 residues in the CDR3. Trimming took off 4 bases at V and 5 bases at J, with 20 bases between the two ends. Germline CDR1 is SNHLY and CDR2 is FYNNEI. The CDR3 loop reads CASSVPAAKPGTEAFF. CDR3 DNA sequence: TGTGCCAGCAGTGTCCCCGCAGCTAAGCCGGGGACTGAAGCTTTCTTT.

The rearrangement joins TRBV3-1 (or the pseudogene TRBV3-2) to TRBJ2-3; tentative D call: TRBD2 (6 bases). The V gene's germline CDR1 is LGHDT and CDR2 YNNKEL (reference sequence). V was pared by 0 bases and J by 9 bases, with 19 bases between. CDR3 length: 16 residues. CDR3 loop: CASSQDPLLAKGTQYF. The CDR3 DNA reads TGTGCCAGCAGCCAAGATCCTCTTCTAGCGAAGGGGACGCAGTATTTT.

This clone was counted once. The chain joins TRBV5-1 to TRBJ1-2, with TRBD1 matching 7 bases. Looked up from germline, CDR1 is SGHRS and CDR2 is YFSETQ. Trimming cost V 2 bases and J 6 bases; bases outside gene matches: 13. The CDR3 runs 16 residues. Here the CDR3 reads CASSLDRGTVKNGYTF. The CDR3 region has the DNA TGCGCCAGCAGCTTAGATCGAGGGACAGTTAAGAATGGCTACACCTTC.

The V call is TRBV6-1, the J call TRBJ1-2; no clear D. Per germline, CDR1 MNHNS and CDR2 SASEGT. The CDR3 runs 15 residues. V lost 1 base, J lost 5 bases, and 14 bases lay in between. The CDR3 loop reads CASSEGVGPGYGYTF. The CDR3 DNA sequence: TGTGCCAGCAGTGAAGGGGTAGGGCCGGGGTATGGCTACACCTTC.

The chain uses TRBV9 and TRBJ2-3, with a possible D match to TRBD1 (6 bases). Looked up from germline, CDR1 is SGDLS and CDR2 is YYNGEE. Trimming removed 2 bases from V and 7 bases from J, with 17 bases in between. The CDR3 length is 15 residues. The CDR3 coding sequence is TGTGCCAGCAGCGTGGGGGACACTCACACGTATACGCAGTATTTT. Protein: CASSVGDTHTYTQYF.

The chain combines TRBV10-2 with TRBJ1-3, with TRBD1 as a possible D gene (5 bases). V was trimmed by 4 bases and J by 3 bases, leaving 16 bases between them. Germline V gives CDR1 WSHSY, CDR2 SAAADI. This CDR3 is 16 amino acids long. This CDR3 is CASSALPTGDGNTIYF. The CDR3 DNA reads as TGCGCCAGCAGTGCGCTCCCAACAGGTGATGGAAACACCATATATTTT.